The next 7 T cell receptor beta chains were all read from a single sample in a study of memory CD4+ T cells and cytomegalovirus serostatus. The repertoire was sequenced with immunoSEQ multiplex PCR; TCRdb's copy has only in-frame clones and lacks some. The sample gives 40,000 to 50,000 clones, under 80% of which show up once; more than 0.9% is in the top ten. The sort gate was single viable CD3+CD4+CD8-CD45RO+ cells for memory CD4+ T cells. Sequencing used memory CD4+ T cells from blood. Receptors were obtained from an adult in good health and CMV-seronegative.

The chain combines TRBV5-6 with TRBJ1-6; 7 bases line up with TRBD1. Per the germline V gene, CDR1 is SGHDT and CDR2 is YYEEEE. The CDR3 spans 14 residues. J was trimmed by 8 bases and V by 4 bases; bases with no gene match: 6. The CDR3 DNA sequence: TGTGCCAGCAGCCAGGACAGGTTACATTCACCCCTCCACTTT. It codes for CASSQDRLHSPLHF.

V and J are TRBV30 and TRBJ2-5; TRBD1 is a possible D gene (5 bases). Germline V lookup: CDR1 GTSNPN, CDR2 SVGIG (reference sequence). The CDR3 is 15 amino acids. Trimming stripped 3 bases from V and 7 bases from J, with 21 bases between. The CDR3 loop is CAWSQGHPGVGTQYF. CDR3 nucleotide sequence: TGTGCCTGGAGCCAGGGCCATCCCGGCGTAGGGACCCAGTACTTC.

V gene TRBV5-5 combines with J gene TRBJ1-2, with TRBD1 identical over 9 bases. Germline V gene sequence: CDR1 SGHKS, CDR2 YYEKEE (reference sequence). The CDR3 spans 16 residues. J lost 6 bases, V lost 4 bases, and 13 bases had no gene match. The CDR3 coding sequence is TGTGCCAGCAGCGCCGGGACAGGGACCCTCGTAGATGGCTACACCTTC. It yields the protein CASSAGTGTLVDGYTF. Looking up the rest from reference TRBV5-5 and TRBJ1-2 gives the full variable domain: DAGVTQSPTHLIKTRGQQVTLRCSPISGHKSVSWYQQVLGQGPQFIFQYYEKEERGRGNFPDRFSARQFPNYSSELNVNALLLGDSALYLCASSAGTGTLVDGYTFGSGTRLTVV.

The V gene is TRBV7-3, the J gene TRBJ1-1; no clear D gene. Trimming stripped 5 bases from V and 6 bases from J, with 19 bases between. The CDR3 length is 15 residues. Germline values: CDR1 SGHTA, CDR2 FQGTGA. This chain's CDR3 is CASSLDRAGGAEAFF. Here the CDR3 DNA reads TGTGCCAGCAGCCTAGACCGTGCGGGAGGCGCTGAAGCTTTCTTT.

The chain carries TRBV27 and TRBJ1-2; D gene ambiguous. Trimming stripped 8 bases from V and 0 bases from J, with 13 bases between. Germline V gives CDR1 MNHEY, CDR2 SMNVEV (reference sequence). The CDR3 has 14 amino acids. The CDR3: CASGPREPNYGYTF. In DNA, the CDR3 is TGTGCCAGCGGGCCGCGGGAGCCTAACTATGGCTACACCTTC.

The rearrangement joins TRBV7-3 to TRBJ1-6; D is uncertain. Germline CDR1 and CDR2: SGHTA and FQGTGA. The V end lost 3 bases, the J end lost 10 bases, and 10 bases lay between the germline ends. The CDR3 sequence is 13 residues long. The CDR3 region is CASSLGGKSPLHF. The CDR3 coding sequence is TGTGCCAGCAGCTTGGGAGGGAAATCACCCCTCCACTTT.

The chain recombines TRBV5-6 with TRBJ2-3; possibly TRBD1 for D (6 bases). With 4 bases removed from V and 6 bases from J, the gap between germline ends came to 15 bases. Looked up from germline, CDR1 is SGHDT and CDR2 is YYEEEE. The CDR3 totals 14 residues. CDR3 residues: CASSVQGSRDTQYF. The CDR3 nucleotides read TGTGCCAGCAGCGTTCAGGGGTCACGGGATACGCAGTATTTT. Full variable domain (missing parts from reference TRBV5-6 and TRBJ2-3): DAGVTQSPTHLIKTRGQQVTLRCSPKSGHDTVSWYQQALGQGPQFIFQYYEEEERQRGNFPDRFSGHQFPNYSSELNVNALLLGDSALYLCASSVQGSRDTQYFGPGTRLTVL.